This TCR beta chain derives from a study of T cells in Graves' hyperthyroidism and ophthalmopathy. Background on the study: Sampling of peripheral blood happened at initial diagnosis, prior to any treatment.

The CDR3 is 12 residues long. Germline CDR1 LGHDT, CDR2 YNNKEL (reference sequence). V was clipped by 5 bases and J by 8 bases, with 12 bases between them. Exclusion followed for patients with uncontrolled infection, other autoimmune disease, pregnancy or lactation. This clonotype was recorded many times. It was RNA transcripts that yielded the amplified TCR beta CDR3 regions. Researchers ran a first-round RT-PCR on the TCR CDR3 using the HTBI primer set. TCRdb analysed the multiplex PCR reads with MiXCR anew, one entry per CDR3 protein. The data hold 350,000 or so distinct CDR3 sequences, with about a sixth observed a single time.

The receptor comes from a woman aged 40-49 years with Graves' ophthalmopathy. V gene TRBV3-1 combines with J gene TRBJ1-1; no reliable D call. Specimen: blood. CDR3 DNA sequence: TGTGCCAGCAGCGCAACCCACGGGGAAGCTTTCTTT. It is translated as CASSATHGEAFF.